This T cell receptor beta chain was identified during a study of control samples from healthy donors and cancer patients. In its sample, this clone was seen a few times. This CDR3 comprises 15 residues. The germline V gene encodes CDR1 SGDLS and CDR2 YYNGEE. V lost 4 bases and J lost 2; bases outside the gene matches: 7. Assay: immunoSEQ multiplex PCR; the TCRdb copy retains only in-frame clones and omits some. The data contain 120,000 to 150,000 clones, under 90% of them singletons. This sequence was found in a young man in good health. Sequenced material: blood. J is TRBJ2-7 and V is TRBV9; TRBD2 matches 9 bases. This CDR3 is CASSPGGGGTYEQYF. In nucleotides, the CDR3 is TGTGCCAGCAGCCCCGGCGGGGGGGGAACCTACGAGCAGTACTTC.